Each of the 30 T cell receptor beta chains below was sequenced from the same sample in a study of blood T cell repertoires in COVID-19. The data were produced by immunoSEQ multiplex PCR, yet TCRdb's version contains in-frame clones alone and is incomplete. This table has 540,000 or so clones, 85% to 90% appearing once. The sample consisted of peripheral blood. The receptor source for this set is a woman in her 50s with COVID-19, enrolled during active disease.

The chain combines TRBV7-2 with TRBJ2-7; TRBD1 might be the D (6 bases). Germline V gene sequence: CDR1 SGHTA, CDR2 FQGNSA. CDR3 size: 14 residues. The ends were cut back, 1 base at V and 6 bases at J, with 13 bases in the middle. The CDR3 region has the DNA TGTGCCAGCAGCTTAGAGTGGGGGCCGGGCGAGCAGTACTTC. The encoded protein is CASSLEWGPGEQYF.

The J gene is TRBJ2-1, the V gene TRBV5-5; possible D gene TRBD2, 6 bases. V was trimmed by 4 bases and J by 5 bases, leaving 16 bases between them. CDR1 SGHKS and CDR2 YYEKEE come from the germline V gene (reference sequence). The CDR3 covers 15 residues. The CDR3 coding sequence is TGTGCCAGCAGCCCTGAACTAGCCGCCCACAATGAGCAGTTCTTC. It translates to CASSPELAAHNEQFF.

J is TRBJ1-1 and V is TRBV2, with D possibly matching TRBD1 (6 bases). This CDR3 contains 15 residues. The germline gives CDR1 SNHLY, CDR2 FYNNEI. V lost 5 bases and J 1 base, leaving 14 bases between the germline ends. CDR3 sequence reads: CASSPRKGQNTEAFF. CDR3 coding DNA: TGTGCCAGCAGTCCCCGAAAGGGACAGAACACTGAAGCTTTCTTT.

The V call is TRBV11-2, the J call TRBJ2-7; perhaps TRBD2 as D (5 bases). The V gene's germline CDR1 is SGHAT and CDR2 FQNNGV. V lost 5 bases, J lost 0 bases, and 14 bases lay in between. The CDR3 has 15 residues. The CDR3 spells CASSTPRRGSYEQYF. For the CDR3, the DNA is TGTGCCAGCAGCACCCCGCGCCGGGGCTCCTACGAGCAGTACTTC.

The chain combines TRBV19 with TRBJ1-6; 9 nucleotides agree with TRBD1. Trimming at V came to 4 bases and at J to 10 bases, leaving 11 bases not matched to a gene. Per the germline V gene, CDR1 is LNHDA and CDR2 is SQIVND (reference sequence). The CDR3 totals 16 residues. CDR3 sequence: CASSTSRDRDRSPLHF. CDR3 nucleotide sequence: TGTGCCAGTAGTACGAGCCGGGACAGGGATCGCTCACCCCTCCACTTT.

V and J are TRBV5-1 and TRBJ2-3, with 11 bases identical to TRBD1. The trim removed 5 bases at V and 3 bases at J, leaving 5 bases unmatched. Looked up from germline, CDR1 is SGHRS and CDR2 is YFSETQ. The CDR3 loop spans 15 amino acids. The CDR3 loop is CASSFGTGGTDTQYF. DNA for the CDR3: TGCGCCAGCAGTTTCGGGACAGGGGGGACAGATACGCAGTATTTT.

As for this clone: Other DNA sequences of this sample code for an identical CDR3. J is TRBJ1-1 and V is TRBV2; D remains unclear. Germline V gene data show CDR1 as SNHLY and CDR2 as FYNNEI. The CDR3 sequence is 12 residues long. The V end was cut by 5 bases, the J end by 0 bases, with 4 bases between. Here the CDR3 reads CASSFMNTEAFF. The CDR3 DNA follows: TGTGCCAGCAGTTTCATGAACACTGAAGCTTTCTTT.

The chain has TRBV5-6 and TRBJ2-5, with 7 bases matching TRBD1. Germline V lookup: CDR1 SGHDT, CDR2 YYEEEE. CDR3 size: 16 residues. Germline trimming cut 0 bases from V and 7 bases from J; bases unmatched to any gene: 12. The DNA of the CDR3 is TGTGCCAGCAGCTTGGCCATACAGGGGCGTGATGGGACCCAGTACTTC. Amino acid sequence: CASSLAIQGRDGTQYF.

The gene calls are TRBV7-2 and TRBJ1-1; 7 bases agree with TRBD1. This CDR3 spans 13 amino acids. Losses at the gene ends were 2 bases for V and 7 bases for J; bases not matched to a gene: 4. Per the germline V gene, CDR1 is SGHTA and CDR2 is FQGNSA. Here the CDR3 DNA reads TGTGCCAGCAGCTTAATAGCAGGGGGTGAAGCTTTCTTT. Encoded protein: CASSLIAGGEAFF.

J is TRBJ1-4 and V is TRBV28; tentatively, D is TRBD1 (5 bases). Trimming took 6 bases from V and 8 from J, leaving 16 bases between them. The CDR3 has 14 amino acids. Germline-derived CDR1 and CDR2 are MDHEN and SYDVKM. The CDR3 here is CASSLRGGGEKLFF. In DNA, the CDR3 is TGTGCCAGCAGCCTCCGGGGGGGAGGGGAAAAACTGTTTTTT.

This chain connects TRBV30 to TRBJ1-2; 9 bases fit TRBD1. The trim removed 3 bases at V and 5 bases at J, leaving 10 bases unmatched. The CDR3 covers 15 residues. In germline, CDR1 is GTSNPN, CDR2 SVGIG (reference sequence). CDR3 bases: TGTGCCTGGAGGGAGCGGCCCGGGACAGGGTATGGCTACACCTTC. Translated, it gives CAWRERPGTGYGYTF.

Points on this clone: Germline is not matched at one junction end, which may reflect a read error. The chain is built from TRBV18 and TRBJ2-1; 11 positions agree with TRBD2. The CDR3 contains 16 residues. Germline CDR1 is KGHSH and CDR2 is LQKENI. CDR3 protein: CASSPRLAGIDNEQFF. In DNA, the CDR3 is TGTGCCAGCTCGCCACGACTAGCGGGGATCGACAATGAGCAGTTCTTC.

This clone occurred a few times. This sequence joins TRBV5-6 and TRBJ2-2; D unresolved. CDR3 size: 18 residues. V was clipped by 0 bases and J by 3 bases, with 18 bases between them. CDR1 is SGHDT, CDR2 YYEEEE, per germline. As DNA, the CDR3 is TGTGCCAGCAGCTTGGCCAAAACACCCCCTTATGACACCGGGGAGCTGTTTTTT. Residues: CASSLAKTPPYDTGELFF.

The J gene is TRBJ2-1, the V gene TRBV18, with a possible D match to TRBD1 (6 bases). Deletions cut 1 base from V and 0 bases from J, with 22 bases between. The germline V gene has CDR1 KGHSH and CDR2 LQKENI. This CDR3 has 20 residues. The CDR3 nucleotides are TGTGCCAGCTCACCACTTGCTGGACAGTCCTCCTCGAGCTCCTACAATGAGCAGTTCTTC. It yields the protein CASSPLAGQSSSSSYNEQFF.

This clone showed up just once. The rearrangement links TRBV7-9 to TRBJ2-1; possibly TRBD2 for D (6 bases). Trimming removed 3 bases from V and 7 bases from J, with 10 bases in between. CDR1 and CDR2 (germline): SEHNR, FQNEAQ (reference sequence). CDR3 length: 13 amino acids. CDR3 residues: CASSLEGPNEQFF. The CDR3 region has the DNA TGTGCCAGCAGCTTGGAGGGGCCAAATGAGCAGTTCTTC. Complete variable domain (other parts from reference TRBV7-9 and TRBJ2-1): DTGVSQNPRHKITKRGQNVTFRCDPISEHNRLYWYRQTLGQGPEFLTYFQNEAQLEKSRLLSDRFSAERPKGSFSTLEIQRTEQGDSAMYLCASSLEGPNEQFFGPGTRLTVL.

CDR3 coding DNA: TGTGCCAGCAGTCCACAGGGTTGGGACACTGAAGCTTTCTTT. As protein: CASSPQGWDTEAFF. The chain joins TRBV13 to TRBJ1-1; a possible D gene is TRBD1 (6 bases). This CDR3 contains 14 residues. V was shortened by 6 bases and J by 3 bases, with 14 bases between the two germline ends. The germline V gene encodes CDR1 PRHDT and CDR2 FYEKMQ (reference sequence).

This rearrangement joins TRBV5-6 to TRBJ1-2; 7 bases align to TRBD1. The length of the CDR3 is 15 residues. The trim removed 2 bases at V and 4 bases at J, leaving 8 bases unmatched. The germline CDR1 and CDR2 sequences are SGHDT and YYEEEE. CDR3 bases: TGTGCCAGCAGCTTTAACAGGGGTGAGGGCTATGGCTACACCTTC. Translating gives CASSFNRGEGYGYTF.

The genes are TRBV5-6 and TRBJ2-3; 16 nucleotides align to TRBD2. J gave up 0 bases and V 4 bases, and 5 bases lay outside the gene matches. The CDR3 length is 18 residues. The germline V gene has CDR1 SGHDT and CDR2 YYEEEE. This chain's CDR3 is CASSLGLAGGPSTDTQYF. DNA of the CDR3: TGTGCCAGCAGCCTGGGACTAGCGGGGGGGCCGAGCACAGATACGCAGTATTTT. Combining the CDR3 with reference TRBV5-6 and TRBJ2-3 gives the whole variable domain DAGVTQSPTHLIKTRGQQVTLRCSPKSGHDTVSWYQQALGQGPQFIFQYYEEEERQRGNFPDRFSGHQFPNYSSELNVNALLLGDSALYLCASSLGLAGGPSTDTQYFGPGTRLTVL.

This chain links TRBV9 with TRBJ1-1; 7 bases map to TRBD1. The CDR3 spans 16 residues. The germline V gene encodes CDR1 SGDLS and CDR2 YYNGEE. V was pared by 4 bases and J by 0 bases, with 9 bases of the junction left unmatched. In DNA, the CDR3 is TGTGCCAGCAGCTCGATTCGGACAGGCATGAACACTGAAGCTTTCTTT. Amino acid sequence: CASSSIRTGMNTEAFF.

The chain joins TRBV4-1 to TRBJ1-2; no definite D call. The V end lost 0 bases, the J end lost 3 bases, and 11 bases lay between the germline ends. Germline V gene sequence: CDR1 MGHRA, CDR2 YSYEKL. The CDR3 length is 15 residues. In DNA, the CDR3 is TGCGCCAGCAGCCAAGACAGGCGGGCGGACTATGGCTACACCTTC. It encodes CASSQDRRADYGYTF.

The chain joins TRBV2 to TRBJ2-7, with a weak D call TRBD1 (6 bases). Trimming took 3 bases from V and 3 from J, leaving 6 bases between them. The CDR3 extends over 12 amino acids. CDR1 and CDR2 from the germline V gene are SNHLY and FYNNEI. The CDR3 loop is CASSDRGYEQYF. The CDR3 region has the DNA TGTGCCAGCAGTGACAGGGGCTACGAGCAGTACTTC.

The chain combines TRBV7-2 with TRBJ1-5; D unresolved. Trimming stripped 5 bases from V and 0 bases from J, with 11 bases between. Germline values: CDR1 SGHTA, CDR2 FQGNSA. The CDR3 runs to 15 residues. CDR3 DNA: TGTGCCAGCAGCGAGACATTTTATAGCAATCAGCCCCAGCATTTT. Translating gives CASSETFYSNQPQHF. Complete variable domain (other parts from reference TRBV7-2 and TRBJ1-5): GAGVSQSPSNKVTEKGKDVELRCDPISGHTALYWYRQSLGQGLEFLIYFQGNSAPDKSGLPSDRFSAERTGGSVSTLTIQRTQQEDSAVYLCASSETFYSNQPQHFGDGTRLSIL.

The chain is built from TRBV11-2 and TRBJ1-1; 7 bases line up with TRBD1. The CDR3 covers 12 residues. The V gene's germline CDR1 is SGHAT and CDR2 FQNNGV. V dropped 6 bases and J dropped 8; count of bases not matched to a gene: 6. CDR3 amino acids: CASSRTTGEAFF. DNA for the CDR3: TGTGCCAGCAGTCGAACGACAGGGGAAGCTTTCTTT.

J is TRBJ2-7 and V is TRBV12-3 or TRBV12-4, with a possible D match to TRBD2 (5 bases). The CDR3 runs to 13 residues. V was cut by 6 bases and J by 7 bases, with 16 bases left in between. CDR3 region: CASSFEKRREQYF. The CDR3 coding sequence is TGTGCCAGCAGCTTCGAGAAGAGGAGGGAGCAGTACTTC.

This chain connects TRBV10-1 to TRBJ2-3, with 14 bases matching TRBD2. CDR3 length: 16 residues. Germline CDR1 is WNHNN and CDR2 is SYGVQD (reference sequence). V lost 5 bases and J lost 3; bases outside the gene matches: 4. CDR3 coding DNA: TGCGCCAGCAGTCAGGGACTAGCGGGGGAAACAGATACGCAGTATTTT. Its translation is CASSQGLAGETDTQYF.

In regard to this clone: Other DNA sequences in the same sample also yield this CDR3. The V gene is TRBV5-1, the J gene TRBJ1-2; 8 bases agree with TRBD1. Germline loops: CDR1 SGHRS, CDR2 YFSETQ. CDR3 length equals 12 residues. V was pared by 1 base and J by 7 bases, with 0 bases of the junction left unmatched. The CDR3 protein is CASSLTGGGYTF. Here the CDR3 DNA reads TGCGCCAGCAGCTTGACAGGGGGTGGCTACACCTTC.

The genes are TRBV29-1 and TRBJ1-3; TRBD1 is a possible D gene (6 bases). Trimming removed 6 bases from V and 4 bases from J, with 10 bases in between. Germline-derived CDR1 and CDR2 are SQVTM and ANQGSEA. The CDR3 is made up of 12 amino acids. CDR3 sequence: CSVRTDGNTIYF. CDR3 nucleotide sequence: TGCAGCGTCCGGACAGACGGAAACACCATATATTTT.

This clone was picked up one time. The chain combines TRBV27 with TRBJ1-5; D ambiguous. V dropped 2 bases and J dropped 6 bases, with 11 bases sitting between them. This CDR3 region has 14 residues. Per the germline V gene, CDR1 is MNHEY and CDR2 is SMNVEV (reference sequence). The CDR3 DNA sequence: TGTGCCAGCAGTTTAACAGCCTTGGGTCAGCCCCAGCATTTT. Translation gives CASSLTALGQPQHF.

V gene TRBV19 combines with J gene TRBJ1-1, with 7 bases matching TRBD1. V dropped 6 bases and J dropped 0; count of bases not matched to a gene: 4. CDR1 is LNHDA and CDR2 is SQIVND in the germline V gene (reference sequence). This CDR3 has 14 residues. CDR3 region: CASSEGQLNTEAFF. In DNA form, the CDR3 reads TGTGCCAGTAGCGAGGGACAGTTGAACACTGAAGCTTTCTTT.

This clone was picked up a small number of times. The chain recombines TRBV30 with TRBJ1-2; TRBD1 aligns across 7 bases. V dropped 2 bases and J dropped 7; count of bases not matched to a gene: 13. Germline assignment: CDR1 GTSNPN and CDR2 SVGIG (reference sequence). The CDR3 extends over 15 amino acids. The CDR3 loop is CAWSRPDREMGGYTF. In DNA form, the CDR3 reads TGTGCCTGGAGTCGCCCTGACAGGGAAATGGGTGGCTACACCTTC.